This T cell receptor (beta chain) was found in a study of T cells in Graves' hyperthyroidism and ophthalmopathy. In regard to this clonotype: Compared with germline, one end of the junction differs, possibly owing to a read error.

Diagnosis rested on symptoms, serum thyroxine and TRAb, thyroid ultrasound, and orbital computed tomography. Fresh peripheral blood, under 13 ml, was the source of the PBMCs. The V gene's germline CDR1 is SQVTM and CDR2 ANQGSEA. The CDR3 spans 13 residues. Amplification of TCR beta CDR3 regions used RNA as the template. TCR CDR3 regions were first amplified by RT-PCR with HTBI primers. TCRdb ran MiXCR on the multiplex PCR reads and lists one entry per CDR3 protein. The data contain roughly 290,000 distinct CDR3 sequences, roughly an eighth of them seen just once; the ten biggest clones take up roughly 7.7%.

Sequences were obtained from blood. J is TRBJ1-1 and V is TRBV29-1; 7 bases agree with TRBD1. This TCR was recovered from a woman aged 40 to 50 with Graves' hyperthyroidism. The CDR3, as DNA: TGCAGCGGGGGTACAGGGGTGAACATTGAAGCTTTCTTT. It is translated as CSGGTGVNIEAFF.